Listed here is a single T cell receptor (beta chain). Antigen: not known. Amplification of TCR beta CDR3 regions used RNA as the template. The study used the HTBI primer set for a first-round RT-PCR of the TCR CDR3. A single record per CDR3 protein comes from TCRdb applying MiXCR to the multiplex PCR reads. Of fewer than 700,000 distinct CDR3 sequences listed, about a sixth are singletons. Diagnosis of hyperthyroidism was new in patients aged 18 to 65, and its duration was under 2 months. This sample is part of a study of T cells in Graves' hyperthyroidism and ophthalmopathy. Looking at the study overall: Peripheral blood specimens were obtained at initial diagnosis, prior to any treatment. General study findings and limits: Patients with ophthalmopathy were separated from those with stable hyperthyroidism by a 13 V-J model.

CDR3 length: 14 amino acids. Germline-derived CDR1 and CDR2 are SEHNR and FQNEAQ (reference sequence). V was clipped by 4 bases and J by 3 bases, with 11 bases between them. The rearrangement links TRBV7-9 to TRBJ2-3; no clear D. The source of this sequence is a young woman with Graves' hyperthyroidism. Material for sequencing was blood. This chain's CDR3 is CASSSRQRTDTQYF. DNA of the CDR3: TGTGCCAGCAGCTCTCGACAACGGACAGATACGCAGTATTTT. The full variable domain, rest sourced from reference TRBV7-9 and TRBJ2-3, is DTGVSQNPRHKITKRGQNVTFRCDPISEHNRLYWYRQTLGQGPEFLTYFQNEAQLEKSRLLSDRFSAERPKGSFSTLEIQRTEQGDSAMYLCASSSRQRTDTQYFGPGTRLTVL.